This T cell receptor (beta chain) was identified during a study of T cell responses to AZD1222 COVID-19 vaccine (dated by TCRdb to the early 2020s). Notes on the research overall: AZD1222 recipients whose second dose came at about 4 weeks and those whose second dose came at about 12 weeks were combined into one group, since spike-specific TCR depth and breadth did not differ between the two schedules. A total of over 230 trial participants underwent TCR sequencing, of whom around 200 received two doses of AZD1222 and some 26 received two doses of the MenACWY control vaccine. Trial participants were enrolled into age subgroups of 18-55, 56-69 and 70-plus years, which contained 148, 28 and 57 TCR-sequenced participants, respectively. Study-level results and caveats: The 56-69-year group was small, and its depth increase did not reach significance, likely because of low power. Conclusions about previously exposed vaccinees are limited because only a handful of AZD1222 recipients were SARS-CoV-2 seropositive at baseline. Because no day 14 peak-response samples were available, repertoires were characterized only after the peak T cell response. Epitopes outside the regions mutated in the B.1.351 and B.1.1.7 variants were reportedly recognized by nearly half of the unique spike-specific TCRs. Participants were mostly white British and included more females than males, and it was suggested by the authors that clonal diversity may have been underestimated. After two AZD1222 doses, both the breadth and the depth of spike-specific TCRs were significantly higher than at day 0 and than in MenACWY recipients. The vaccine-associated CD4 TCRs covered the entire spike protein, and the dominant responses fell in regions 160-218 and 743-854.

A remark on this clone: What antigen it recognizes has not been identified. It has no much larger one-base neighbor in the sample; base qualities were not kept.

The sample's time point label, decoded: baseline before first vaccination. Vaccinee samples came from UK trials COV001 and COV002, including a single-blind randomized controlled phase 2/3 trial of AZD1222 (ChAdOx1 nCoV-19) in healthy adults. For TCRbeta chain sequencing, PBMC samples were collected from trial participants at day 0 and at day 28 after the second dose. Measured from the cysteine to the phenylalanine, the CDR3 is 15 residues long. This entry keeps only the CDR3 DNA: 45 bases, framed from base 1. V is reduced by 1 base and J by 1 base, leaving a spacing of 11 bases between them. From the germline V gene (reference sequence), CDR1 is GTSNPN and CDR2 is SVGIG. The CDR3 regions of human TCRbeta chains were analyzed by immunosequencing. The study's own analysis went as follows. TCRs in the repertoires were matched against a reference library of SARS-CoV-2-specific TCRs that had been generated with the MIRA antigen-specificity platform. Breadth was defined as the fraction of unique TCRs that were SARS-CoV-2-associated, and depth was defined as the fraction of total T cells that were SARS-CoV-2-associated. Using the MIRA data, each spike-specific TCR was mapped to the spike region that the TCR reacts to and placed in a CD4 or CD8 class. Log10-transformed breadth and depth values were compared by one-way ANOVA with Sidak's multiple comparisons tests. Entries here come from immuneACCESS through TCRdb and include only in-frame sequences with V and J called. Some clones fail to appear in such tables; in the studies checked, an unresolved V gene covers under half of the shortfall, and the cause of the remainder is unknown. That table gives V, J and clone size, and the DNA gave D and trimming. The sample includes approximately 130,000 clones, with 70% to 90% observed a single time. The ten largest make up approximately 8.5% of the sample.

The receptor chain draws on TRBV30 and TRBJ2-1; no D segment can be confidently identified. This TCR derives from an adult in good health. Sequences were derived from peripheral blood, sampled on day 0 of AZD1222 vaccination. The DNA is as follows: TGTGCCTGGAGTGGGGCTCTAGATTCCTACAATGAGCAGTTCTTC. Its product reads: CAWSGALDSYNEQFF.